These 25 T cell receptor beta chains were all obtained from the same sample, sequenced in a study of T cells in Graves' hyperthyroidism and ophthalmopathy. Amplified TCR beta CDR3 regions derived from RNA transcripts. The HTBI primer set was used in a first-round RT-PCR of the TCR CDR3. TCRdb recomputed calls from the multiplex PCR reads with MiXCR, one row per CDR3 protein. There are 480,000 or so distinct CDR3 sequences in the sample; about 46% occur only once, and 44% lies in the top ten. Input material: peripheral blood or thyroid tissue (not recorded which). The receptors come from an adult woman with Graves' disease, either hyperthyroidism or ophthalmopathy (not recorded which).

The table lists this clonotype with a few counts. The gene calls are TRBV28 and TRBJ2-7; D is undetermined. CDR3 size: 12 residues. CDR1 and CDR2 from the germline V gene are MDHEN and SYDVKM. V lost 9 bases and J 1 base, leaving 10 bases between the germline ends. CDR3 DNA sequence: TGTGCCAGTGAGAGTAAATCCTACGAGCAGTACTTC. Translation gives CASESKSYEQYF. Complete variable domain (other parts from reference TRBV28 and TRBJ2-7): DVKVTQSSRYLVKRTGEKVFLECVQDMDHENMFWYRQDPGLGLRLIYFSYDVKMKEKGDIPEGYSVSREKKERFSLILESASTNQTSMYLCASESKSYEQYFGPGTRLTVT.

The chain has TRBV11-2 and TRBJ1-1; the D is unclear. Trimming pared 0 bases from V and 11 bases from J, leaving 19 bases between. The CDR3 length is 15 residues. Germline CDR1 and CDR2: SGHAT and FQNNGV. CDR3 protein: CASSLDELRAFEAFF. CDR3 coding DNA: TGTGCCAGCAGCTTAGACGAGCTTCGGGCATTTGAGGCTTTCTTT.

The genes are TRBV5-1 and TRBJ1-5; 7 bases match TRBD1. The junction had 8 bases not matched to a gene; V was cut back by 4 bases and J by 7 bases. CDR1 SGHRS and CDR2 YFSETQ come from the germline V gene. The length of the CDR3 is 14 residues. CDR3 sequence reads: CASSRGQDGQPQHF. For the CDR3, the DNA is TGCGCCAGCAGCCGAGGACAGGATGGGCAGCCCCAGCATTTT. The entire variable domain, with the rest obtained from reference TRBV5-1 and TRBJ1-5, is as follows: KAGVTQTPRYLIKTRGQQVTLSCSPISGHRSVSWYQQTPGQGLQFLFEYFSETQRNKGNFPGRFSGRQFSNSRSEMNVSTLELGDSALYLCASSRGQDGQPQHFGDGTRLSIL.

This clonotype was seen many times. The CDR3 nucleotides are TGTGCCAGCAGCCCTGTGACCGTGGGGCAGCCCCAGCATTTT. The encoded protein is CASSPVTVGQPQHF. This rearrangement joins TRBV7-2 to TRBJ1-5; D remains ambiguous. This CDR3 is built from 14 residues. Between the trimmed V and J ends, which lost 5 bases and 7 bases, there was a span of 15 bases. Germline V lookup: CDR1 SGHTA, CDR2 FQGNSA.

This clonotype was observed at least ten times. The V gene is TRBV29-1, the J gene TRBJ1-1, with D possibly matching TRBD1 (5 bases). Germline CDR1 is SQVTM and CDR2 is ANQGSEA. This CDR3 comprises 14 residues. Trimming removed 7 bases at V and 4 bases at J, with 19 bases between. The CDR3 here is CSGDTGLRATEAFF. Here the CDR3 DNA reads TGCAGCGGTGACACGGGACTCCGGGCCACTGAAGCTTTCTTT.

Ten or more counts support this clonotype. This chain connects TRBV12-3 or TRBV12-4 to TRBJ1-5; 11 bases agree with TRBD1. The CDR3 extends over 16 amino acids. The J segment lost 4 bases and the V segment lost 2 bases, leaving 4 bases of the junction unmatched. The CDR3 loop reads CASSLFGTGGNQPQHF. Written as DNA, the CDR3 is TGTGCCAGCAGTTTATTCGGGACAGGGGGAAATCAGCCCCAGCATTTT.

V is TRBV7-2 and J is TRBJ2-7; 9 bases are shared with TRBD2. The CDR3 has 15 residues. Per the germline V gene, CDR1 is SGHTA and CDR2 is FQGNSA. Trimming took 5 bases from V and 6 from J; bases not matched to a gene: 11. The CDR3 loop is CASSVSGSTSGEQYF. CDR3 DNA: TGTGCCAGCAGCGTTAGCGGGAGCACATCAGGCGAGCAGTACTTC. Variable domain in full (rest from reference TRBV7-2 and TRBJ2-7): GAGVSQSPSNKVTEKGKDVELRCDPISGHTALYWYRQSLGQGLEFLIYFQGNSAPDKSGLPSDRFSAERTGGSVSTLTIQRTQQEDSAVYLCASSVSGSTSGEQYFGPGTRLTVT.

This clonotype was observed a single time. The genes are TRBV10-3 and TRBJ1-1, with 7 bases lining up with TRBD1. The V and J ends lost 3 bases and 5 bases, in that order; junction bases with no gene match: 9. The length of the CDR3 is 15 residues. Per germline, CDR1 ENHRY and CDR2 SYGVKD. The CDR3 loop is CAISDPHRGGTEAFF. The DNA for the CDR3 is TGTGCCATCAGTGACCCCCACAGGGGAGGAACTGAAGCTTTCTTT.

In DNA, the CDR3 is TGTGCCAGCAGTTTAGGGGAGACAGGGGAGACCCAGTACTTC. Its protein is CASSLGETGETQYF. The chain employs TRBV28 and TRBJ2-5; 7 bases map to TRBD1. The V and J ends lost 2 bases and 5 bases, in that order; junction bases with no gene match: 5. The germline CDR1 and CDR2 sequences are MDHEN and SYDVKM. This CDR3 has 14 residues.

This chain links TRBV10-3 with TRBJ2-5, with no clear D. CDR3 length equals 15 residues. Germline V lookup: CDR1 ENHRY, CDR2 SYGVKD. V lost 2 bases, J lost 9 bases, and 19 bases lay in between. The CDR3, as DNA: TGTGCCATCAGTGAGCAACCGGTTAGCAATCAGCCCCAGTACTTC. This sequence encodes CAISEQPVSNQPQYF.

This clonotype was observed many times. This rearrangement joins TRBV29-1 to TRBJ1-1; D unclear. The CDR3 is 12 residues long. V was cut by 7 bases and J by 0 bases, with 9 bases left in between. Per the germline V gene, CDR1 is SQVTM and CDR2 is ANQGSEA. CDR3 in DNA: TGCAGCGCCACGATTATGAACACTGAAGCTTTCTTT. Protein: CSATIMNTEAFF. Based on the CDR3 plus reference TRBV29-1 and TRBJ1-1, the full variable domain is SAVISQKPSRDICQRGTSLTIQCQVDSQVTMMFWYRQQPGQSLTLIATANQGSEATYESGFVIDKFPISRPNLTFSTLTVSNMSPEDSSIYLCSATIMNTEAFFGQGTRLTVV.

This clonotype has a count of ten or more. J is TRBJ1-2 and V is TRBV10-2, with no clear D. Trimming shortened V by 6 bases and J by 0 bases, and 11 bases separated the two germline ends. This CDR3 has 14 amino acids. CDR1 WSHSY and CDR2 SAAADI come from the germline V gene. The CDR3 region is CASRAGGPNYGYTF. The CDR3 region has the DNA TGCGCCAGCAGGGCCGGAGGGCCTAACTATGGCTACACCTTC.

Concerning this clonotype: A much more abundant neighbour one base away suggests this may be a read error. J is TRBJ1-6 and V is TRBV14, with 8 bases fitting TRBD1. Per germline, CDR1 SGHDN and CDR2 FVKESK. CDR3 length equals 13 residues. V trimming: 4 bases; J trimming: 8 bases; junction bases outside the gene matches: 1. CDR3 in amino acids: CASSRQGYSPLHF. CDR3 nucleotides: TGTGCCAGCAGCCGACAGGGGTATTCACCCCTCCACTTT.

The rearrangement joins TRBV2 to TRBJ2-5; weak D call: TRBD1 (5 bases). V lost 6 bases to trimming and J lost 3 bases, with 11 bases between them. This CDR3 spans 13 amino acids. Germline V gene sequence: CDR1 SNHLY, CDR2 FYNNEI. The CDR3 here is CASSETGEETQYF. The CDR3 DNA reads TGTGCCAGCAGCGAAACAGGAGAAGAGACCCAGTACTTC.

This rearrangement joins TRBV12-3 or TRBV12-4 to TRBJ2-5, with 7 bases that match TRBD2. This CDR3 has 11 residues. V lost 6 bases and J lost 7; bases outside the gene matches: 2. In nucleotides, the CDR3 is TGTGCCAGCAGGGGGGAGGGGACCCAGTACTTC. This gives the protein CASRGEGTQYF.

This chain joins TRBV7-2 and TRBJ1-5; TRBD1 matches at 8 bases. Germline CDR1 and CDR2: SGHTA and FQGNSA. The CDR3 has 14 residues. The junction had 6 bases not matched to a gene; V was cut back by 4 bases and J by 7 bases. The CDR3 region has the DNA TGTGCCAGCAGCTCCTCGGACAGGGCCCAGCCCCAGCATTTT. Encoded protein: CASSSSDRAQPQHF.

This clonotype has ten or more counts. The chain joins TRBV7-2 to TRBJ2-3; 7 bases map to TRBD2. The V gene's germline CDR1 is SGHTA and CDR2 FQGNSA. The ends lost 4 bases at V and 0 bases at J; junction bases unmatched: 4. The CDR3 spans 15 residues. The CDR3 DNA follows: TGTGCCAGCAGCTACCAAGCGGGAAGCACAGATACGCAGTATTTT. This encodes CASSYQAGSTDTQYF.

The V call is TRBV4-2, the J call TRBJ2-5; D uncertain. V was trimmed by 1 base and J by 9 bases, leaving 18 bases between them. Germline CDR1 and CDR2: LGHNA and YNFKEQ. This CDR3 has 15 residues. CDR3 nucleotides: TGTGCCAGCAGCCAAGCGACGGGTAGCAATCAGCCCCAGTACTTC. It specifies CASSQATGSNQPQYF.

The chain has TRBV6-2 or TRBV6-3 and TRBJ1-5; D might be TRBD1 (5 bases). Germline-derived CDR1 and CDR2 are MNHEY and SVGEGT. V was shortened by 6 bases and J by 2 bases, with 14 bases between the two germline ends. The CDR3 length is 15 residues. The CDR3 spells CASRATVFGNQPQHF. DNA of the CDR3: TGTGCCAGCAGGGCGACAGTTTTTGGCAATCAGCCCCAGCATTTT.

This clonotype has at least ten counts. The chain combines TRBV5-1 with TRBJ2-2; 13 bases agree with TRBD2. CDR1 is SGHRS, CDR2 YFSETQ, per germline. This CDR3 comprises 16 residues. With 4 bases clipped from V and 7 bases from J, the junction kept 7 bases outside the gene matches. The DNA for the CDR3 is TGCGCCAGCAGCCTAGGACTAGCGGGAGACGGCGGGGAGCTGTTTTTT. It yields the protein CASSLGLAGDGGELFF.

In this sample, this clonotype turned up a few times. This clone may be a read error of a much larger clone one base away. The chain combines TRBV6-1 with TRBJ2-7; a weak D match, TRBD1 (6 bases). This CDR3 contains 17 residues. Trimming removed 4 bases from V and 4 bases from J, with 23 bases in between. Germline CDR1 reads MNHNS; CDR2 reads SASEGT. CDR3 nucleotides: TGTGCCAGCAGTGGAGCGCTTCACAGGGAGAGTCCTTACGAGCAGTACTTC. Protein: CASSGALHRESPYEQYF.

The V and J genes are TRBV19 and TRBJ2-5; TRBD1 agrees at 7 bases. This CDR3 region has 14 residues. The germline V gene encodes CDR1 LNHDA and CDR2 SQIVND (reference sequence). The junction had 6 bases not matched to a gene; V was cut back by 4 bases and J by 4 bases. CDR3 in DNA: TGTGCCAGTAGTAAACGACAGGGTCGAGAGACCCAGTACTTC. Its translation: CASSKRQGRETQYF.

This clonotype was detected only a few times. The CDR3: CASSQGWMRAAKQTGELFF. In DNA form, the CDR3 reads TGTGCCAGCAGCCAAGGATGGATGAGGGCAGCTAAACAAACCGGGGAGCTGTTTTTT. The rearrangement uses TRBV14 and TRBJ2-2, with D tentatively TRBD2 (5 bases). The CDR3 runs 19 residues. The V end was cut by 1 base, the J end by 5 bases, with 23 bases between. Looked up from germline, CDR1 is SGHDN and CDR2 is FVKESK.

With regard to this clonotype: A junction end diverges from the germline sequence, so it may reflect a read error. V gene TRBV15 combines with J gene TRBJ1-6; tentative D call: TRBD1 (5 bases). CDR3 size: 15 residues. Germline V gene sequence: CDR1 LNHNV, CDR2 YYDKDF (reference sequence). CDR3 coding DNA: TGTGCCGCCAGCAGCTTGGCTACGGACACTTCACCCCTCCACTTT. This codes for CAASSLATDTSPLHF.

This clonotype was seen many times. The J gene is TRBJ1-2, the V gene TRBV10-3; D call uncertain. Germline V gives CDR1 ENHRY, CDR2 SYGVKD. CDR3 length equals 12 residues. V dropped 6 bases and J dropped 2 bases, with 7 bases sitting between them. CDR3 loop: CAISLDNYGYTF. DNA for the CDR3: TGTGCCATCAGCCTAGACAACTATGGCTACACCTTC.